A single sample gave rise to the 3 T cell receptor beta chains below, sequenced in a study of coeliac disease. Libraries were prepared by immunoSEQ multiplex PCR; TCRdb keeps only in-frame clonotypes and omits some of them. The data contain fewer than 4,500 clones, about 70% of them seen just once; the ten biggest clones take up 7% to 9%. The source material was intraepithelial lymphocytes from the gut. The source is a man aged 25-45 years with celiac disease.

V is TRBV7-6 and J is TRBJ1-2; no definite D call. Trimming shortened V by 1 base and J by 4 bases, and 16 bases separated the two germline ends. The CDR3 length is 16 residues. Per the germline V gene, CDR1 is SGHVS and CDR2 is FNYEAQ. The CDR3 loop reads CASSLGSRPMGYGYTF. DNA of the CDR3: TGTGCCAGCAGCTTAGGGAGTCGCCCGATGGGCTATGGCTACACCTTC.

This chain links TRBV15 with TRBJ1-5, with TRBD1 matching over 12 bases. Trimming took 2 bases from V and 8 from J; bases not matched to a gene: 13. Germline V CDR1 and CDR2: LNHNV, YYDKDF (reference sequence). The CDR3 loop spans 18 amino acids. As DNA, the CDR3 is TGTGCCACCAGCAGATCACGAGGGGGGGGGACAGGGGGCGAGCCCCAGCATTTT. This codes for CATSRSRGGGTGGEPQHF.

The chain links TRBV28 to TRBJ1-2; a weak D match, TRBD1 (5 bases). Between the trimmed V and J ends, which lost 4 bases and 0 bases, there was a span of 15 bases. Germline-derived CDR1 and CDR2 are MDHEN and SYDVKM. The CDR3 is made up of 16 amino acids. The CDR3 nucleotides are TGTGCCAGCAGTTCAACCCCAGGGAGGGCTAACTATGGCTACACCTTC. It codes for CASSSTPGRANYGYTF.